The clone carrying this TCR beta chain was seen a handful of times. Its antigen is as yet unknown. Trimming left V 5 bases short and J 7 bases short, with 7 bases between. This CDR3 spans 11 amino acids. Per germline, CDR1 SGHTA and CDR2 FQGNSA. The sample originates from a study of CD8+CD57+ T cells in acquired aplastic anemia. Study details: DNA from sorted CD4+ and CD8+ cells averaged approximately 2.9 ug. Points from the study as a whole: The study found no significant CD8+ Simpson's diversity difference between patients and controls. Between patients and controls, 25 to 30 CD8+ CDR3 sequences were found in common.

Profiling of TCR beta VDJ combinations and CDR3 sequences used genomic DNA as template. MiXCR was run by TCRdb on the reads, yielding one entry per CDR3 protein. The data hold 150,000 to 200,000 distinct CDR3 sequences, with about three fifths observed a single time. Sequenced sample: sorted CD4+, CD8+, or CD8+CD57+ T cells (not recorded which) from PBMCs. The TCR sequence derives from a human donor with severe aplastic anemia or a healthy control (not recorded which). The chain employs TRBV7-2 and TRBJ2-3, with no clear D. CDR3: CASSPSNTQYF. As DNA, the CDR3 is TGTGCCAGCAGCCCCTCGAATACGCAGTATTTT.